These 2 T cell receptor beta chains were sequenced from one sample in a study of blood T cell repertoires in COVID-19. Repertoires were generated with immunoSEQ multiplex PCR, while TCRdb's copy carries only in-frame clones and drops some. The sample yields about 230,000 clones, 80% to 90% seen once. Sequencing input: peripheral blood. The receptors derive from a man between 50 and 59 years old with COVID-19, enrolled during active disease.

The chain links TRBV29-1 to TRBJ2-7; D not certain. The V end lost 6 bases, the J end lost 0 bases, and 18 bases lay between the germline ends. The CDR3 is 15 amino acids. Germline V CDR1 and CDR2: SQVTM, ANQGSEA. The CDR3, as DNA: TGCAGCGTGACGACGATGGCCCCGGGCTCCTACGAGCAGTACTTC. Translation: CSVTTMAPGSYEQYF.

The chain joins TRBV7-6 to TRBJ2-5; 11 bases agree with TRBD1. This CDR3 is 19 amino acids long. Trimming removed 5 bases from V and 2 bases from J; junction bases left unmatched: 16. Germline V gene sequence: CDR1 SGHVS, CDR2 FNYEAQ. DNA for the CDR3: TGTGCCAGCAGCCAACAATTTGGACAGGGGGCGCAAACACAAGAGACCCAGTACTTC. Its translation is CASSQQFGQGAQTQETQYF.